Listed here is a single T cell receptor beta chain. The antigen is unknown. The source of the sample is a study of CXCR3-negative and CXCR3-positive naive CD8 T cells. Study outcomes and limitations: Memory CD8+ cells had much lower diversity, and both naive subsets had comparably high diversity. Comparison of naive subsets found surface CD5 to be comparable, and TCR strength was inferred on the basis of TRB CDR3 properties.

Researchers prepared the TRB cDNA libraries using 5' RACE with UMI labels. TCRdb reprocessed the 5' RACE reads, keeping one entry per CDR3 protein, no DNA. In total, the table holds approximately 53,000 distinct CDR3 sequences. Sorting was done in triplicate for each CD8+ T cell subset (about 280,000 cells each). The sequence came from a human donor in good health. Some clones in this sample may be carry-over from other donors' samples. Specimen: memory CD8+ T cells from blood.

The CDR3 loop reads CASSLEGTGEKTQYF. The chain combines TRBV7-9 with TRBJ2-5; the D call from TCRdb, TRBD1, cannot be confirmed without DNA. Germline V lookup: CDR1 SEHNR, CDR2 FQNEAQ (reference sequence). The CDR3 length is 15 residues. The whole variable domain, remainder taken from reference TRBV7-9 and TRBJ2-5, is DTGVSQNPRHKITKRGQNVTFRCDPISEHNRLYWYRQTLGQGPEFLTYFQNEAQLEKSRLLSDRFSAERPKGSFSTLEIQRTEQGDSAMYLCASSLEGTGEKTQYFGPGTRLLVL.